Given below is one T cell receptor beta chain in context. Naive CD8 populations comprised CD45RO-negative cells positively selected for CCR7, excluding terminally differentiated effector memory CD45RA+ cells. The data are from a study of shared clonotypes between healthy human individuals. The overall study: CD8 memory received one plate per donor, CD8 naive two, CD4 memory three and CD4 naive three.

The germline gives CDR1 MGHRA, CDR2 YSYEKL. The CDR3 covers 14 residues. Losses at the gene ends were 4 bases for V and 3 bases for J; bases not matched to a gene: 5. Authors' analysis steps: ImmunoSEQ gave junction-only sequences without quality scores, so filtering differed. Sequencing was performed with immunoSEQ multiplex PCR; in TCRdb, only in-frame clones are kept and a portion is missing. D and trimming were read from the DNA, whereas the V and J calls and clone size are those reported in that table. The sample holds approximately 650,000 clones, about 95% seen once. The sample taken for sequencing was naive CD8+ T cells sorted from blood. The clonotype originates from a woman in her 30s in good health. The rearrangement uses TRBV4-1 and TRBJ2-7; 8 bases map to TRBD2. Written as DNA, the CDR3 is TGCGCCAGCAGCCTCCGCGGGGGGAACTACGAGCAGTACTTC. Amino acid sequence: CASSLRGGNYEQYF.